Presented here are 32 T cell receptor beta chains from one specimen sequenced in a study of blood T cell repertoires in COVID-19. The method was immunoSEQ multiplex PCR; TCRdb's version includes in-frame clones alone and lacks a portion of them. The table has 150,000 or so clones, over 80% seen once; the top ten hold 4.4%. Sequenced material: PBMCs or T cells enriched from blood (not recorded which). The receptors derive from a woman aged 50 to 65 who had recovered from COVID-19.

The V gene is TRBV7-2, the J gene TRBJ1-1, with 10 bases that match TRBD1. From germline, CDR1 is SGHTA and CDR2 FQGNSA. The junction had 2 bases not matched to a gene; V was cut back by 4 bases and J by 3 bases. The CDR3 loop spans 14 amino acids. This CDR3 is CASSSTGGYTEAFF. The CDR3 bases are TGTGCCAGCAGCTCGACAGGGGGCTACACTGAAGCTTTCTTT.

The sample holds one count of this clone. This chain links TRBV7-9 with TRBJ2-7; D might be TRBD2 (6 bases). The V gene lost 3 bases and the J gene lost 6 bases, with 9 bases spanning the gap. The CDR3 loop spans 12 amino acids. Germline-derived CDR1 and CDR2 are SEHNR and FQNEAQ (reference sequence). Here the CDR3 reads CASSFPGSEQYV. The CDR3 DNA reads TGTGCCAGCAGCTTTCCCGGGAGCGAGCAGTACGTC.

The genes are TRBV21-1 and TRBJ2-7; TRBD2 reflects the table's D call only, with no check against the DNA. TRBV21-1 is deemed a pseudogene. CDR3 length equals 16 residues. Here the CDR3 reads CASSKVTSGISYEQYV. In DNA, the CDR3 is TGTGCCAGCAGCAAAGTTACTAGCGGGATTTCCTACGAGCAGTACGTC.

The chain recombines TRBV5-5 with TRBJ1-1, with 8 nucleotides matching TRBD1. Germline CDR1 and CDR2: SGHKS and YYEKEE (reference sequence). The CDR3 is made up of 13 amino acids. The V and J ends lost 3 bases and 5 bases, in that order; junction bases with no gene match: 3. The CDR3, as DNA: TGTGCCAGCAGCTGGACAGGGAGGACTGAAGCTTTCTTT. Protein sequence: CASSWTGRTEAFF. Supplemented by reference TRBV5-5 and TRBJ1-1, the full variable domain reads DAGVTQSPTHLIKTRGQQVTLRCSPISGHKSVSWYQQVLGQGPQFIFQYYEKEERGRGNFPDRFSARQFPNYSSELNVNALLLGDSALYLCASSWTGRTEAFFGQGTRLTVV.

The table lists this clone with a count of one. This sequence joins TRBV19 and TRBJ1-2; 7 nucleotides match TRBD1. Germline V gene sequence: CDR1 LNHDA, CDR2 SQIVND (reference sequence). This CDR3 is built from 12 residues. V was clipped by 4 bases and J by 8 bases; unmatched bases: 4. This CDR3 reads CASSTGGYGYTF. The CDR3 DNA is TGTGCCAGTAGTACAGGGGGTTACGGCTACACCTTC.

CDR3 loop: CASSSSGELFF. Here the CDR3 DNA reads TGTGCCAGCAGTTCATCCGGGGAGCTGTTTTTT. J is TRBJ2-2 and V is TRBV27; D is unresolved. CDR1 and CDR2 from the germline V gene are MNHEY and SMNVEV (reference sequence). The CDR3 runs to 11 residues. The V and J ends lost 4 bases and 6 bases respectively, with 3 bases between them.

The V and J genes are TRBV28 and TRBJ1-2, with D possibly TRBD1 on 5 matching bases. The CDR3 has 14 amino acids. Germline CDR1 is MDHEN and CDR2 is SYDVKM. V was cut by 7 bases and J by 1 base, with 13 bases left in between. The CDR3 region is CASNGADLNYGYTF. The CDR3 region has the DNA TGTGCCAGCAATGGGGCAGACCTTAACTATGGCTACACCTTC.

V usage is TRBV2 and J usage is TRBJ1-2, with TRBD1 identical over 8 bases. The CDR3 extends over 15 amino acids. With V trimmed by 3 bases and J by 4 bases, 7 bases remained unmatched. Per the germline V gene, CDR1 is SNHLY and CDR2 is FYNNEI. CDR3 residues: CASSDRQGAPYGYTF. The CDR3 bases are TGTGCCAGCAGTGATAGGCAGGGGGCCCCCTATGGCTACACCTTC.

V usage is TRBV29-1 and J usage is TRBJ1-2; D is ambiguous. Trimming left V 7 bases short and J 7 bases short, with 13 bases between. The CDR3 is made up of 11 amino acids. The germline V gene has CDR1 SQVTM and CDR2 ANQGSEA. The CDR3 sequence: CSASDSAGYTF. The CDR3, as DNA: TGCAGCGCTAGTGACTCCGCTGGCTACACCTTC.

The rearrangement uses TRBV19 and TRBJ2-3; 8 nucleotides agree with TRBD2. CDR3 size: 17 residues. Germline V gene data show CDR1 as LNHDA and CDR2 as SQIVND (reference sequence). V dropped 3 bases and J dropped 8; count of bases not matched to a gene: 16. This CDR3 reads CASSIAGGGGTARTQYF. In nucleotides, the CDR3 is TGTGCCAGTAGTATCGCGGGCGGCGGGGGGACCGCCCGTACGCAGTATTTT.

V is TRBV6-2 or TRBV6-3 and J is TRBJ1-5, with 7 bases fitting TRBD1. Unmatched junction bases numbered 9, after V lost 7 bases and J lost 0 bases. This CDR3 comprises 16 residues. Germline CDR1 and CDR2: MNHEY and SVGEGT. CDR3 sequence (DNA): TGTGCCAGCAACCCCCGGGACAGTTATAGCAATCAGCCCCAGCATTTT. Amino acids: CASNPRDSYSNQPQHF.

On this clone itself: The germline gene is not matched at one end of the junction; a read error may be the cause. The chain has TRBV7-2 and TRBJ2-5; 7 positions agree with TRBD1. CDR1 and CDR2 from the germline V gene are SGHTA and FQGNSA. This CDR3 has 13 amino acids. The CDR3 nucleotides read TGTGCCAGCACCTTAGGGGGCGCTGAGACCCAGTACTTC. It encodes CASTLGGAETQYF.

This clone was observed a handful of times. The chain joins TRBV5-1 to TRBJ1-1, with 7 nucleotides matching TRBD1. J lost 1 base, V lost 3 bases, and 9 bases had no gene match. Germline V CDR1 and CDR2: SGHRS, YFSETQ. The CDR3 runs 16 residues. DNA for the CDR3: TGCGCCAGCAGCTCAGGGGACAGAACTAAGAACACTGAAGCTTTCTTT. This sequence encodes CASSSGDRTKNTEAFF.

This chain connects TRBV7-2 to TRBJ2-5; D is perhaps TRBD2 (5 bases). The ends were cut back, 4 bases at V and 2 bases at J, with 5 bases in the middle. Germline-derived CDR1 and CDR2 are SGHTA and FQGNSA. This CDR3 contains 12 residues. CDR3: CASSSGQETQYF. The CDR3, as DNA: TGTGCCAGCAGCTCGGGACAAGAGACCCAGTACTTC. The full variable domain, with the rest looked up from reference TRBV7-2 and TRBJ2-5, is GAGVSQSPSNKVTEKGKDVELRCDPISGHTALYWYRQSLGQGLEFLIYFQGNSAPDKSGLPSDRFSAERTGGSVSTLTIQRTQQEDSAVYLCASSSGQETQYFGPGTRLLVL.

The J gene is TRBJ1-2, the V gene TRBV7-9, with unresolved D. Trimming removed 2 bases from V and 4 bases from J, with 8 bases in between. This CDR3 is built from 13 residues. Germline V gene sequence: CDR1 SEHNR, CDR2 FQNEAQ (reference sequence). CDR3 bases: TGTGCCAGCAGCTTAACAACAACCTATGGCTACACCTTC. Its protein product is CASSLTTTYGYTF.

The rearrangement joins TRBV19 to TRBJ1-5, with D unresolved. Per the germline V gene, CDR1 is LNHDA and CDR2 is SQIVND (reference sequence). The CDR3 loop spans 15 amino acids. Trimming took off 3 bases at V and 0 bases at J, with 9 bases between the two ends. The CDR3 DNA sequence: TGTGCCAGTAGTATCCCGCAGGTTAGCAATCAGCCCCAGCATTTT. Residues: CASSIPQVSNQPQHF.

The chain is built from TRBV28 and TRBJ1-4, with D perhaps TRBD1 (6 bases). The germline CDR1 and CDR2 sequences are MDHEN and SYDVKM. V gave up 2 bases and J gave up 8 bases, with 18 bases separating them. The CDR3 consists of 16 residues. CDR3 nucleotides: TGTGCCAGCAGTTTAATCCGACAGGCCGTGGACGAAAAACTGTTTTTT. Translated, it gives CASSLIRQAVDEKLFF.

This clone turned up a few times. This sequence joins TRBV28 and TRBJ1-5, with 7 positions matching TRBD1. This CDR3 comprises 19 residues. J was trimmed by 0 bases and V by 6 bases; bases with no gene match: 17. Per germline, CDR1 MDHEN and CDR2 SYDVKM. CDR3 nucleotides: TGTGCCAGCAGCAGTTTAGGGGACAGTACCAATTATAGCAATCAGCCCCAGCATTTT. This gives the protein CASSSLGDSTNYSNQPQHF.

The chain joins TRBV20-1 to TRBJ1-5, with D possibly being TRBD1 (6 bases). The CDR3 extends over 14 amino acids. Trimming cost V 3 bases and J 6 bases, with 15 bases left between them. In germline, CDR1 is DFQATT, CDR2 SNEGSKA (reference sequence). CDR3 DNA: TGCAGTGCTAGTGTACAGGGTGTCGGTCAGCCCCAGCATTTT. This codes for CSASVQGVGQPQHF.

This clone occurred once. J is TRBJ2-7 and V is TRBV5-6; weak D call: TRBD1 (7 bases). This CDR3 region has 13 residues. Germline V gives CDR1 SGHDT, CDR2 YYEEEE. V was cut by 2 bases and J by 7 bases, with 13 bases left in between. DNA of the CDR3: TGTGCCAGCAGCTTTGTGACAGGGAGGGAGCAGTACGTC. Protein: CASSFVTGREQYV.

This clone was found once. The rearrangement uses TRBV7-8 and TRBJ1-2, with D tentatively TRBD1 (6 bases). CDR3 length: 14 amino acids. Germline V gene data show CDR1 as SGHVS and CDR2 as FQNEAQ. V lost 3 bases and J lost 6, with 14 bases in between. This CDR3 is CASSFLGGDDGYTF. CDR3 sequence (DNA): TGTGCCAGCAGCTTCTTAGGGGGGGACGATGGCTACACCTTC.

The CDR3 DNA reads TGTGCCAGCAGTTCTCTCGGGACAGGGGTTACGGAGACCCAGTACTTC. Its translation: CASSSLGTGVTETQYF. The J gene is TRBJ2-5, the V gene TRBV6-2 or TRBV6-3; 10 bases line up with TRBD1. Germline V lookup: CDR1 MNHEY, CDR2 SVGEGT. V was pared by 4 bases and J by 5 bases, with 10 bases of the junction left unmatched. The CDR3 has 16 amino acids.

The DNA of the CDR3 is TGTGCCAGCAGATCGAGCACTCGAACTGAGCAGTTCTTC. Translating it yields CASRSSTRTEQFF. This sequence joins TRBV12-3 or TRBV12-4 and TRBJ2-1; D remains unclear. The CDR3 spans 13 residues. V dropped 6 bases and J dropped 9 bases, with 15 bases sitting between them.

The chain carries TRBV3-1 (or the pseudogene TRBV3-2) and TRBJ1-4; D gene uncertain. The CDR3 covers 13 residues. Germline lookup yields CDR1 LGHDT and CDR2 YNNKEL (reference sequence). The V and J ends lost 3 bases and 3 bases respectively, with 5 bases between them. The CDR3 reads CASSQGPNEKLFF. The CDR3 DNA sequence: TGTGCCAGCAGCCAGGGCCCTAATGAAAAACTGTTTTTT.

The chain employs TRBV10-1 and TRBJ1-1; unclear D gene. The CDR3 totals 14 residues. V was shortened by 6 bases and J by 1 base, with 12 bases between the two germline ends. Germline V lookup: CDR1 WNHNN, CDR2 SYGVQD (reference sequence). The DNA of the CDR3 is TGCGCCAGCAGCCTGACACGGGAGAACACTGAAGCTTTCTTT. This sequence encodes CASSLTRENTEAFF.

Only one count was recorded for this clone. This chain joins TRBV7-6 and TRBJ2-1; D uncertain. This CDR3 spans 12 amino acids. Germline V lookup: CDR1 SGHVS, CDR2 FNYEAQ. Deletions cut 4 bases from V and 3 bases from J, with 4 bases between. CDR3: CASSSVYNEQFF. The CDR3 region has the DNA TGTGCCAGCAGCTCCGTCTACAATGAGCAGTTCTTC.

This clone was counted between two and nine times. The J gene is TRBJ2-3, the V gene TRBV7-2, with D perhaps TRBD2 (5 bases). Germline V gene sequence: CDR1 SGHTA, CDR2 FQGNSA. The V and J ends lost 2 bases and 6 bases respectively, with 15 bases between them. This CDR3 is 15 amino acids long. The CDR3 DNA reads TGTGCCAGCAGCTTAAGTAGTCGGGGTTGGGATACGCAGTATTTT. This translates into CASSLSSRGWDTQYF.

The chain joins TRBV13 to TRBJ1-5; no firm D call. The germline gives CDR1 PRHDT, CDR2 FYEKMQ (reference sequence). The CDR3 totals 15 residues. The V and J ends lost 0 bases and 0 bases respectively, with 6 bases between them. The CDR3 DNA reads as TGTGCCAGCAGCTTAGGCAGTTATAGCAATCAGCCCCAGCATTTT. This encodes CASSLGSYSNQPQHF. Using reference TRBV13 and TRBJ1-5 for the parts outside the CDR3, the full variable domain is AAGVIQSPRHLIKEKRETATLKCYPIPRHDTVYWYQQGPGQDPQFLISFYEKMQSDKGSIPDRFSAQQFSDYHSELNMSSLELGDSALYFCASSLGSYSNQPQHFGDGTRLSIL.

This chain joins TRBV6-2 or TRBV6-3 and TRBJ2-7, with 7 bases aligning to TRBD1. CDR1 is MNHEY and CDR2 is SVGEGT in the germline V gene. The CDR3 length is 12 residues. V lost 6 bases and J lost 3; bases outside the gene matches: 2. CDR3 nucleotide sequence: TGTGCCAGCAGCCGGACAGGCTACGAGCAGTACGTC. It encodes CASSRTGYEQYV.

The chain couples TRBV30 to TRBJ1-5; 9 positions match TRBD1. Germline assignment: CDR1 GTSNPN and CDR2 SVGIG (reference sequence). J gave up 5 bases and V 3 bases, and 8 bases lay outside the gene matches. The CDR3 is 15 amino acids. CDR3 DNA: TGTGCCTGGAGAGCCGGGACAGGGAGATATCAGCCCCAGCATTTT. Its translation is CAWRAGTGRYQPQHF.

J is TRBJ1-4 and V is TRBV7-9; 9 bases line up with TRBD1. Losses at the gene ends were 7 bases for V and 8 bases for J; bases not matched to a gene: 8. This CDR3 is built from 14 residues. From germline, CDR1 is SEHNR and CDR2 FQNEAQ (reference sequence). The CDR3 DNA reads TGTGCCAGCACCAGACAGGGGGGAAGCGAAAAACTGTTTTTT. This encodes CASTRQGGSEKLFF.

This clone was recorded a few times. The chain links TRBV19 to TRBJ1-3; the match to TRBD1 covers 7 bases. V dropped 4 bases and J dropped 0; count of bases not matched to a gene: 6. CDR3 size: 16 residues. The germline CDR1 and CDR2 sequences are LNHDA and SQIVND (reference sequence). The CDR3 region is CASSKGGQVSGNTIYF. DNA of the CDR3: TGTGCCAGTAGTAAAGGGGGCCAAGTCTCTGGAAACACCATATATTTT.